The entry below gives a single T cell receptor beta chain sequence along with its context. Participants, 18 to 89 years old, spanned approximately 25 US areas. Cohorts were based on clinical histories the participants reported. The protocol was immunoSEQ multiplex PCR, while the TCRdb copy is restricted to in-frame clones and leaves out a portion. The repertoire holds hundreds of thousands of clones, with 80% as singletons. The entry originates in a study of blood T cell repertoires in COVID-19. Study-wide background: The United States, Italy and Spain were the sources of the acute and convalescent COVID-19 samples.

The germline V gene encodes CDR1 SGDLS and CDR2 YYNGEE. Deletions cut 0 bases from V and 5 bases from J, with 12 bases between. This CDR3 has 14 amino acids. The sample was PBMCs or T cells enriched from blood (not recorded which). The chain links TRBV9 to TRBJ2-7; the D is unclear. This receptor was identified in a man aged 30-40 years with acute COVID-19. This CDR3 is CASSVDERVNEQYF. In DNA, the CDR3 is TGTGCCAGCAGCGTAGATGAGAGAGTCAACGAGCAGTACTTC. The variable domain in full, completed from reference TRBV9 and TRBJ2-7, reads DSGVTQTPKHLITATGQRVTLRCSPRSGDLSVYWYQQSLDQGLQFLIQYYNGEERAKGNILERFSAQQFPDLHSELNLSSLELGDSALYFCASSVDERVNEQYFGPGTRLTVT.